The rows below give T cell receptor beta chains drawn from one sample of a study of CD8 T cells in ankylosing spondylitis. TCRdb called the 5' RACE reads again in MiXCR, with one record for every CDR3 protein. This sample carries 650,000 to 800,000 distinct CDR3 sequences, around 20% of them seen once, and the ten largest clones take under 20%. The specimen was blood, either unsorted or a sorted T cell fraction (not recorded which). The receptors were gathered from a male donor with ankylosing spondylitis. CDR3s include the opening cysteine and the closing phenylalanine or tryptophan. The D gene is left open where the match is weak. Not all rows give a size; the values are once, few, many and, for expanded clones, a class.

CDR3: CASSLEYGRDTQYF
DNA: TGTGCCAGCAGCTTAGAATACGGCCGGGATACGCAGTATTTT
V: TRBV7-8
J: TRBJ2-3
size: -
D: -

CDR3: CASSPTDVDTQYF
DNA: TGTGCCAGCAGCCCAACGGACGTCGATACGCAGTATTTT
V: TRBV6-4
J: TRBJ2-3
size: -
D: -

CDR3: CASTSGGSYEQYF
DNA: TGTGCCAGCACTAGCGGGGGCTCCTACGAGCAGTACTTC
V: TRBV6-1
J: TRBJ2-7
size: -
D: TRBD2

CDR3: CASTPGFDQPQHF
DNA: TGTGCCAGCACCCCAGGGTTTGATCAGCCCCAGCATTTT
V: TRBV12-3/TRBV12-4
J: TRBJ1-5
size: many
D: -

CDR3: CSARTSLGGEAEFQETQYF
DNA: TGCAGTGCTAGAACCTCCTTGGGTGGGGAAGCGGAATTCCAAGAGACCCAGTACTTC
V: TRBV20-1
J: TRBJ2-5
size: -
D: -

CDR3: CTRSSTLQRPTPPPQFF
DNA: TGTACCCGCAGTTCGACCCTCCAGAGACCTACCCCGCCGCCGCAGTTCTTC
V: TRBV12-3/TRBV12-4
J: TRBJ2-1
size: -
D: -

CDR3: CASSRRDRTSEQYF
DNA: TGTGCCAGCAGCCGCAGGGACAGGACCTCCGAGCAGTACTTC
V: TRBV7-8
J: TRBJ2-7
size: few
D: TRBD1

CDR3: CASSYGGQFGTEAFF
DNA: TGTGCCAGCAGTTACGGTGGGCAGTTCGGCACTGAAGCTTTCTTT
V: TRBV6-5
J: TRBJ1-1
size: few
D: -

CDR3: CASSQERDQPQHF
DNA: TGCGCCAGCAGCCAAGAGAGGGATCAGCCCCAGCATTTT
V: TRBV4-1
J: TRBJ1-5
size: -
D: -

CDR3: CASSLEAGGPEETQYF
DNA: TGCGCCAGCAGCTTGGAGGCGGGGGGGCCGGAAGAGACCCAGTACTTC
V: TRBV5-1
J: TRBJ2-5
size: -
D: TRBD2

CDR3: CASSGQALVHTEAFF
DNA: TGTGCCAGTAGCGGACAGGCCCTCGTACACACTGAAGCTTTCTTT
V: TRBV19
J: TRBJ1-1
size: -
D: TRBD1

CDR3: CASSQVGESSGANVLTF
DNA: TGTGCCAGCAGCCAAGTTGGGGAATCTAGTGGGGCCAACGTCCTGACTTTC
V: TRBV4-2
J: TRBJ2-6
size: few
D: -

CDR3: CASSLSRESGNQPQHF
DNA: TGTGCCAGCAGTTTAAGTCGGGAGAGCGGCAATCAGCCCCAGCATTTT
V: TRBV12-3/TRBV12-4
J: TRBJ1-5
size: -
D: -

CDR3: CSASLGAEYGYTF
DNA: TGCAGTGCTAGTTTAGGGGCCGAGTATGGCTACACCTTC
V: TRBV20-1
J: TRBJ1-2
size: few
D: -

CDR3: CSARVQGLKYYEQFF
DNA: TGCAGTGCTAGAGTTCAGGGCCTCAAATATTATGAGCAGTTCTTC
V: TRBV20-1
J: TRBJ2-1
size: -
D: -

CDR3: CASSQRGGSRGGQTQYF
DNA: TGTGCCAGCAGCCAACGAGGGGGCTCGAGAGGGGGTCAGACCCAGTACTTC
V: TRBV3-1
J: TRBJ2-5
size: -
D: TRBD1

CDR3: CSARGEGFGAQPQHF
DNA: TGCAGTGCTAGGGGGGAGGGGTTCGGCGCTCAGCCCCAGCATTTT
V: TRBV20-1
J: TRBJ1-5
size: -
D: -

CDR3: CSAPGASGKYEQYF
DNA: TGCAGTGCTCCTGGGGCTAGCGGGAAGTACGAGCAGTACTTC
V: TRBV20-1
J: TRBJ2-7
size: few
D: TRBD2

CDR3: CASSLISYTGELFF
DNA: TGTGCCAGCAGCTTAATAAGCTACACCGGGGAGCTGTTTTTT
V: TRBV11-2
J: TRBJ2-2
size: -
D: -

CDR3: CASSQDRASTDTQYF
DNA: TGCGCCAGCAGCCAAGATCGGGCTAGTACAGATACGCAGTATTTT
V: TRBV4-1
J: TRBJ2-3
size: few
D: -

CDR3: CSARSGTENQPQHF
DNA: TGCAGTGCTAGGTCCGGGACCGAGAATCAGCCCCAGCATTTT
V: TRBV20-1
J: TRBJ1-5
size: few
D: -

CDR3: CASSPEGRGNTEAFF
DNA: TGCGCCAGCAGCCCGGAGGGACGGGGGAACACTGAAGCTTTCTTT
V: TRBV5-1
J: TRBJ1-1
size: few
D: -

CDR3: CAWNPYGTGEAFF
DNA: TGTGCCTGGAACCCCTACGGGACCGGCGAAGCTTTCTTT
V: TRBV30
J: TRBJ1-1
size: -
D: -

CDR3: CASSTGQGFTEAFF
DNA: TGTGCCAGCAGCACCGGACAGGGGTTTACTGAAGCTTTCTTT
V: TRBV7-9
J: TRBJ1-1
size: -
D: TRBD1

CDR3: CASSLDIRGGNTEAFF
DNA: TGTGCCAGCAGCTTAGATATAAGGGGGGGGAACACTGAAGCTTTCTTT
V: TRBV11-2
J: TRBJ1-1
size: few
D: -

CDR3: CASSLKGGNTIYF
DNA: TGTGCCAGCAGCCTGAAGGGTGGAAACACCATATATTTT
V: TRBV11-3
J: TRBJ1-3
size: few
D: -

CDR3: CASSRLQPGQGPLLAKNIQYF
DNA: TGTGCCAGCAGCCGACTTCAGCCGGGACAGGGGCCCCTCTTAGCCAAAAACATTCAGTACTTC
V: TRBV6-4
J: TRBJ2-4
size: -
D: TRBD1

CDR3: CSADLGTSRDGTQYF
DNA: TGCAGTGCTGATCTAGGGACTAGTCGCGATGGGACCCAGTACTTC
V: TRBV20-1
J: TRBJ2-5
size: few
D: TRBD2

CDR3: CSATAPSVVGGYQPQHF
DNA: TGCAGTGCTACAGCACCCTCAGTCGTAGGGGGCTATCAGCCCCAGCATTTT
V: TRBV20-1
J: TRBJ1-5
size: -
D: TRBD1

CDR3: CASSLGSGRSWGTDTQYF
DNA: TGTGCCAGCAGCTTGGGTAGCGGGAGGTCATGGGGCACAGATACGCAGTATTTT
V: TRBV11-2
J: TRBJ2-3
size: few
D: TRBD2

CDR3: CASSVEGARNEQFF
DNA: TGTGCCAGCAGCGTAGAGGGGGCGAGGAATGAGCAGTTCTTC
V: TRBV9
J: TRBJ2-1
size: few
D: TRBD1

CDR3: CASSPPGLAGGKINEQFF
DNA: TGCGCCAGCAGCCCCCCGGGACTAGCGGGGGGGAAAATCAATGAGCAGTTCTTC
V: TRBV5-1
J: TRBJ2-1
size: -
D: TRBD2

CDR3: CASSLERDTQYF
DNA: TGCGCCAGCAGCTTGGAGCGGGATACGCAGTATTTT
V: TRBV5-1
J: TRBJ2-3
size: many
D: -

CDR3: CASSQVGTSGRKLGYYNEQFF
DNA: TGTGCCAGCAGCCAAGTGGGGACTAGCGGGAGAAAACTTGGCTACTACAATGAGCAGTTCTTC
V: TRBV3-1
J: TRBJ2-1
size: -
D: TRBD2

CDR3: CASGHGTASTDTQYF
DNA: TGTGCTAGTGGTCACGGGACAGCTAGCACAGATACGCAGTATTTT
V: TRBV12-5
J: TRBJ2-3
size: once
D: TRBD1

CDR3: CSVEADERYNEQFF
DNA: TGCAGCGTTGAAGCCGATGAGCGCTACAATGAGCAGTTCTTC
V: TRBV29-1
J: TRBJ2-1
size: -
D: -

CDR3: CSAKNYEQYF
DNA: TGCAGTGCTAAAAACTACGAGCAGTACTTC
V: TRBV20-1
J: TRBJ2-7
size: -
D: -

CDR3: CASSDGTRGYEQYF
DNA: TGTGCCAGCAGTGACGGGACTCGCGGCTACGAGCAGTACTTC
V: TRBV27
J: TRBJ2-7
size: few
D: -

CDR3: CASSLAGGTGVYEQYF
DNA: TGTGCCAGCAGCTTAGCAGGCGGGACGGGGGTCTACGAGCAGTACTTC
V: TRBV7-2
J: TRBJ2-7
size: -
D: -

CDR3: CSARDLRLGNTGELFF
DNA: TGCAGTGCTAGAGATCTCCGGTTAGGTAACACCGGGGAGCTGTTTTTT
V: TRBV20-1
J: TRBJ2-2
size: few
D: -

CDR3: CSVEDGGASSYNEQFF
DNA: TGCAGCGTTGAAGATGGAGGGGCCAGCTCCTACAATGAGCAGTTCTTC
V: TRBV29-1
J: TRBJ2-1
size: few
D: -

CDR3: CASSLGAGVRAFF
DNA: TGTGCCAGCAGCCTAGGGGCAGGGGTACGGGCTTTCTTT
V: TRBV7-8
J: TRBJ1-1
size: few
D: -

CDR3: CASSGTGAMNTEAFF
DNA: TGTGCCAGCAGCGGCACAGGGGCCATGAACACTGAAGCTTTCTTT
V: TRBV9
J: TRBJ1-1
size: few
D: TRBD1

CDR3: CASSPGQLRRNEQFF
DNA: TGTGCCAGCAGCCCCGGGCAACTGAGGAGGAATGAGCAGTTCTTC
V: TRBV5-5
J: TRBJ2-1
size: few
D: -

CDR3: CASSHQTASGKYEQYF
DNA: TGCGCCAGCAGCCACCAGACCGCCAGCGGGAAATACGAGCAGTACTTC
V: TRBV4-1
J: TRBJ2-7
size: once
D: TRBD2

CDR3: CASSQDHGQFF
DNA: TGTGCCAGCAGCCAGGATCACGGGCAGTTCTTC
V: TRBV7-9
J: TRBJ2-1
size: -
D: -

CDR3: CSASQSFKQETQYF
DNA: TGCAGTGCTAGCCAGTCGTTCAAGCAAGAGACCCAGTACTTC
V: TRBV20-1
J: TRBJ2-5
size: -
D: -

CDR3: CAISATGGDLSYEQYF
DNA: TGTGCCATCAGTGCAACAGGGGGCGACCTCTCCTACGAGCAGTACTTC
V: TRBV10-3
J: TRBJ2-7
size: -
D: TRBD1

CDR3: CASNLTGVMNTGELFF
DNA: TGTGCCAGCAACTTGACAGGGGTCATGAACACCGGGGAGCTGTTTTTT
V: TRBV7-2
J: TRBJ2-2
size: once
D: TRBD1